This is a list of T cell receptor beta chains from one sample in a study of graft-versus-host responses after intestinal transplantation. These receptors have no identified antigens. This table comes from immunoSEQ multiplex PCR, and its TCRdb copy is limited to in-frame clones, with some not included. Among 100,000 to 120,000 clones listed, 80% to 95% were seen once. Sequenced here: unstimulated CD8+ T cells sorted from spleen or lymph node cells, sampled before intestinal transplant. These receptor sequences come from a human donor who received an intestinal transplant. Each CDR3 is given with its conserved first and last residue. A D gene is named only where the DNA matches it firmly. Expanded clones get a size class; other rows say once, few or many, or leave the size out.

size: -
J: TRBJ2-4
D: TRBD2
V: TRBV27
DNA: TGTGCCAGCAGTTTGACTAGCGCCACGGACATTCAGTACTTC
CDR3: CASSLTSATDIQYF

size: -
J: TRBJ2-7
D: TRBD2
V: TRBV28
DNA: TGTGCCAGCAGTTTACCCTCTAGCGGGAGTCTTGGTGGCTTTTACGAGCAGTACTTC
CDR3: CASSLPSSGSLGGFYEQYF

size: -
J: TRBJ2-1
D: -
V: TRBV6-5
DNA: TGTGCCACCTCTCCGGGACTCTACAATGAGCAGTTCTTC
CDR3: CATSPGLYNEQFF

size: once
J: TRBJ1-1
D: -
V: TRBV7-8
DNA: TGTGCCAGCAGCCCAGAGGCAGGTTTGAACACTGAAGCTTTCTTT
CDR3: CASSPEAGLNTEAFF

size: -
J: TRBJ2-1
D: TRBD2
V: TRBV29-1
DNA: TGCAGCGCTGCGGGACTAGCGGGAGTGAACTCCTACAATGAGCAGTTCTTC
CDR3: CSAAGLAGVNSYNEQFF

size: once
J: TRBJ2-2
D: TRBD2
V: TRBV28
DNA: TGTGCCAGCAGTTTATTCGGGAGGGCCGTAAACGGGGAGCTGTTTTTT
CDR3: CASSLFGRAVNGELFF

size: -
J: TRBJ2-7
D: -
V: TRBV7-6
DNA: TGTGCCAGCAGCTTAGAGCCGGCCTCGATCGTCGTTAACTGGGGAAGCTCCTACGAGCAGTACTTC
CDR3: CASSLEPASIVVNWGSSYEQYF

size: -
J: TRBJ2-4
D: -
V: TRBV28
DNA: TGTGCCAGCAGTTTGAGGGGGGCGGCCAAAAACATTCAGTACTTC
CDR3: CASSLRGAAKNIQYF

size: -
J: TRBJ2-3
D: TRBD2
V: TRBV5-1
DNA: TGCGCCAGCAGCACCACACTAGCGGGAGGGCTGGATACGCAGTATTTT
CDR3: CASSTTLAGGLDTQYF

size: -
J: TRBJ2-3
D: TRBD1
V: TRBV19
DNA: TGTGCCAGCGGACAGGGTCCAGATACGCAGTATTTT
CDR3: CASGQGPDTQYF

size: -
J: TRBJ2-5
D: -
V: TRBV11-2
DNA: TGTGCCAGCAGCTGGGTGCCCAGGGTTTCGGAAGAGACCCAGTACTTC
CDR3: CASSWVPRVSEETQYF

size: -
J: TRBJ1-5
D: TRBD1
V: TRBV27
DNA: TGTGCCAGCCGACAGGGGGCTTCGGGTCAGCCCCAGCATTTT
CDR3: CASRQGASGQPQHF

size: -
J: TRBJ2-5
D: -
V: TRBV6-5
DNA: TGTGCCAGCAGCTGGGGCACCGCCGAGACCCAGTACTTC
CDR3: CASSWGTAETQYF

size: -
J: TRBJ2-7
D: -
V: TRBV13
DNA: TGTGCCAGCAGCTTCACGGCAAACGAGCAGTACTTC
CDR3: CASSFTANEQYF

size: -
J: TRBJ2-1
D: TRBD2
V: TRBV11-2
DNA: TGTGCCAGCAGCTCCCACTGGGGGGAGGGTAAAAATGAGCAGTTCTTC
CDR3: CASSSHWGEGKNEQFF

size: -
J: TRBJ1-2
D: -
V: TRBV5-6
DNA: TGTGCCAGCATACTGGGTTCCCTCGATTATGGCTACACCTTC
CDR3: CASILGSLDYGYTF

size: -
J: TRBJ1-3
D: TRBD1
V: TRBV28
DNA: TGTGCCAGCAGGCAACGGGACAGCTGGGGAAACACCATATATTTT
CDR3: CASRQRDSWGNTIYF

size: -
J: TRBJ2-7
D: TRBD2
V: TRBV2
DNA: TGTGCCAGCAGTGAAGCACCGGGACTAGAAGCCTCTTATAACGAGCAGTACTTC
CDR3: CASSEAPGLEASYNEQYF

size: -
J: TRBJ2-3
D: -
V: TRBV19
DNA: TGTGCCAGTAGTATAGCAGGGTCAGATACGCAGTATTTT
CDR3: CASSIAGSDTQYF

size: -
J: TRBJ2-5
D: TRBD2
V: TRBV10-3
DNA: TGTGCCATCCTAGCGGAACCGGGAGAGACCCAGTACTTC
CDR3: CAILAEPGETQYF

size: -
J: TRBJ2-1
D: -
V: TRBV11-2
DNA: TGTGCCAGCAGCGTGACTCCCCCCCCTTACAATGAGCAGTTCTTC
CDR3: CASSVTPPPYNEQFF

size: -
J: TRBJ2-7
D: -
V: TRBV28
DNA: TGTGCCAGCAGTTTAGGGTACGAGCAGTACTTC
CDR3: CASSLGYEQYF

size: few
J: TRBJ2-7
D: -
V: TRBV10-1
DNA: TGCGCCAGCAGTGAGCTAGGGGTAGGAGAGCAGTACTTC
CDR3: CASSELGVGEQYF

size: -
J: TRBJ1-2
D: -
V: TRBV14
DNA: TGTGCCAGCAGCCAAGATACAGGGCCCAATGGCTACACCTTC
CDR3: CASSQDTGPNGYTF

size: once
J: TRBJ2-7
D: TRBD2
V: TRBV19
DNA: TGTGCCAGTTCAGGAGGGCGGGGGTCCTACGAGCAGTACTTC
CDR3: CASSGGRGSYEQYF

size: -
J: TRBJ1-1
D: -
V: TRBV5-1
DNA: TGCGCCAGCAGCTTTGGCGGGGGACGTCTAGAAGCTTTCTTT
CDR3: CASSFGGGRLEAFF

size: -
J: TRBJ1-1
D: -
V: TRBV27
DNA: TGTGCCAGCAGTTTATTTTCGGGGGGGCGCCGGGCCACTGAAGCTTTCTTT
CDR3: CASSLFSGGRRATEAFF

size: -
J: TRBJ2-1
D: TRBD2
V: TRBV2
DNA: TGTGCCAGCAGGTTAAGCGGGAGCTCCTACAATGAGCAGTTCTTC
CDR3: CASRLSGSSYNEQFF

size: -
J: TRBJ2-3
D: TRBD2
V: TRBV4-1
DNA: TGCGCCAGCAGCCAAGAAACTAGCGGGAGCACAGATACGCAGTATTTT
CDR3: CASSQETSGSTDTQYF

size: -
J: TRBJ1-1
D: -
V: TRBV7-9
DNA: TGTGCCAGCAGCCGTGCGGGCGGGGGGAACACTGAAGCTTTCTTT
CDR3: CASSRAGGGNTEAFF

size: -
J: TRBJ2-1
D: TRBD2
V: TRBV7-8
DNA: TGTGCCAGCAGCTCTGGGAGGGGTGAGCAGTTCTTC
CDR3: CASSSGRGEQFF

size: -
J: TRBJ1-1
D: TRBD1
V: TRBV19
DNA: TGTGCCAGTCGAACCCGGGACAGGGGGCCGAACACTGAAGCTTTCTTT
CDR3: CASRTRDRGPNTEAFF

size: once
J: TRBJ2-7
D: -
V: TRBV7-2
DNA: TGTGCCAGCAGCTTAGGTTGGGGCTCCTACGAGCAGTACTTC
CDR3: CASSLGWGSYEQYF

size: -
J: TRBJ2-3
D: TRBD1
V: TRBV4-1
DNA: TGCGCCAGCAGCCAAGATCCGACAGGGATCACAGATACGCAGTATTTT
CDR3: CASSQDPTGITDTQYF

size: -
J: TRBJ1-2
D: -
V: TRBV6-5
DNA: TGTGCCAGCAGTTACTCGAAGGTCTATGGCTACACCTTC
CDR3: CASSYSKVYGYTF

size: -
J: TRBJ1-2
D: -
V: TRBV29-1
DNA: TGCAGCGTTCCCTCGACAGTACACGATGGCTACACCTTC
CDR3: CSVPSTVHDGYTF

size: -
J: TRBJ2-3
D: -
V: TRBV27
DNA: TGTGCCAGCTACGGGCAGGGTTCCCCAGATACGCAGTATTTT
CDR3: CASYGQGSPDTQYF

size: once
J: TRBJ1-1
D: -
V: TRBV29-1
DNA: TGCAGCGTGGAGACGAACACTGAAGCTTTCTTT
CDR3: CSVETNTEAFF

size: once
J: TRBJ2-3
D: TRBD2
V: TRBV10-2
DNA: TGCGCCAGCAAACCGATACTAGCGGGAGGGACAGATACGCAGTATTTT
CDR3: CASKPILAGGTDTQYF

size: -
J: TRBJ2-5
D: -
V: TRBV2
DNA: TGTGCCAGCAGTGACTCGGGAGCGTATGAGACCCAGTACTTC
CDR3: CASSDSGAYETQYF

size: -
J: TRBJ1-5
D: -
V: TRBV6-6
DNA: TGTGCCAGCAGTCCCCGGGGGGGTGGTCAGCCCCAGCATTTT
CDR3: CASSPRGGGQPQHF

size: -
J: TRBJ1-2
D: -
V: TRBV29-1
DNA: TGCAGCGTTGAAGATCGCTCCACGTCGGGGGGCGGGTATGGCTACACCTTC
CDR3: CSVEDRSTSGGGYGYTF